The 14 T cell receptor beta chains reported below all come from one sample, sequenced in a study of T cell changes during pregnancy in multiple sclerosis. Only in-frame clones appear in the TCRdb table, and some are missing; sequencing was by immunoSEQ multiplex PCR. The sample has approximately 45,000 clones, around nine tenths seen once. Source: CD4+ T cells from peripheral blood mononuclear cells, taken in the first trimester of pregnancy. Receptors originate from a female donor with multiple sclerosis, enrolled in a pregnancy study.

This chain links TRBV14 with TRBJ2-3, with TRBD1 matching over 7 bases. The V gene's germline CDR1 is SGHDN and CDR2 FVKESK. The CDR3 covers 15 residues. V was clipped by 2 bases and J by 4 bases; unmatched bases: 6. Here the CDR3 reads CASSQYVTGADTQYF. DNA of the CDR3: TGTGCCAGCAGCCAATACGTAACAGGGGCAGATACGCAGTATTTT.

This chain joins TRBV2 and TRBJ2-3; D is perhaps TRBD1 (6 bases). In germline, CDR1 is SNHLY, CDR2 FYNNEI. V lost 6 bases and J 8 bases, leaving 9 bases between the germline ends. The CDR3 is 11 amino acids. Here the CDR3 reads CASSGQSTQYF. CDR3 bases: TGTGCCAGCAGCGGACAGAGTACGCAGTATTTT.

In DNA, the CDR3 is TGTGCCAGCAGTTACGCCCCGGGACTAGCGGCCTCCTACGAGCAGTACTTC. It codes for CASSYAPGLAASYEQYF. J is TRBJ2-7 and V is TRBV28; 11 positions match TRBD2. This CDR3 comprises 17 residues. J was trimmed by 0 bases and V by 4 bases; bases with no gene match: 8. Germline V gene data show CDR1 as MDHEN and CDR2 as SYDVKM.

This chain joins TRBV6-5 and TRBJ2-7; D may be TRBD1 (5 bases). The V end was cut by 5 bases, the J end by 7 bases, with 9 bases between. This CDR3 region has 11 residues. Germline lookup yields CDR1 MNHEY and CDR2 SVGAGI. CDR3 protein: CASSRGSEQYF. The CDR3 bases are TGTGCCAGCAGTAGGGGCAGTGAGCAGTACTTC.

The V gene is TRBV15, the J gene TRBJ2-7, with 7 bases identical to TRBD1. V was clipped by 0 bases and J by 5 bases; unmatched bases: 7. CDR1 and CDR2 (germline): LNHNV, YYDKDF (reference sequence). CDR3 length: 15 residues. For the CDR3, the DNA is TGTGCCACCAGCAGAGAAAGGACAGGAAACCACGAGCAGTACTTC. Its translation: CATSRERTGNHEQYF. The whole variable domain, filled in from reference TRBV15 and TRBJ2-7, reads DAMVIQNPRYQVTQFGKPVTLSCSQTLNHNVMYWYQQKSSQAPKLLFHYYDKDFNNEADTPDNFQSRRPNTSFCFLDIRSPGLGDTAMYLCATSRERTGNHEQYFGPGTRLTVT.

The rearrangement uses TRBV27 and TRBJ1-5; TRBD1 agrees at 8 bases. This CDR3 is 15 amino acids long. Germline V gene sequence: CDR1 MNHEY, CDR2 SMNVEV (reference sequence). With V trimmed by 5 bases and J by 3 bases, 6 bases remained unmatched. This CDR3 is CASSRTGQVNQPQHF. CDR3 nucleotides: TGTGCCAGCAGTCGGACAGGGCAGGTCAATCAGCCCCAGCATTTT.

This clone occurred a few times. The rearrangement links TRBV15 to TRBJ2-5; TRBD1 is a possible D gene (6 bases). Trimming pared 5 bases from V and 0 bases from J, leaving 13 bases between. CDR3 length: 15 residues. In germline, CDR1 is LNHNV, CDR2 YYDKDF (reference sequence). DNA for the CDR3: TGTGCCACCAGCGACCCGACAGGTAACCAAGAGACCCAGTACTTC. This sequence encodes CATSDPTGNQETQYF. Combining the CDR3 with reference TRBV15 and TRBJ2-5 gives the whole variable domain DAMVIQNPRYQVTQFGKPVTLSCSQTLNHNVMYWYQQKSSQAPKLLFHYYDKDFNNEADTPDNFQSRRPNTSFCFLDIRSPGLGDTAMYLCATSDPTGNQETQYFGPGTRLLVL.

CDR3 bases: TGTGCCACGTCGGACAGGGAATACAATGAGCAGTTCTTC. Amino acids: CATSDREYNEQFF. V is TRBV10-3 and J is TRBJ2-1, with TRBD1 identical over 8 bases. V trimming: 10 bases; J trimming: 4 bases; junction bases outside the gene matches: 6. In germline, CDR1 is ENHRY, CDR2 SYGVKD. The CDR3 contains 13 residues.

This clone was recorded only once. The V gene is TRBV7-2, the J gene TRBJ2-7; 8 nucleotides line up with TRBD1. Germline V lookup: CDR1 SGHTA, CDR2 FQGNSA. V dropped 2 bases and J dropped 4; count of bases not matched to a gene: 4. The CDR3 is made up of 14 amino acids. The CDR3 is CASSLSTGGYEQYF. The CDR3 DNA sequence: TGTGCCAGCAGCTTATCAACAGGGGGATACGAGCAGTACTTC.

The chain couples TRBV6-5 to TRBJ1-1, with D maybe TRBD1 (6 bases). CDR1 is MNHEY and CDR2 is SVGAGI in the germline V gene. The CDR3 is 13 residues long. The CDR3 DNA reads as TGTGAAGTTTCGGACAGCCTGAACACTGAAGCTTTCTTT. Protein product: CEVSDSLNTEAFF.

The genes are TRBV23-1 and TRBJ2-7; 7 bases agree with TRBD1. TRBV23-1 is recorded as an ORF, its role being uncertain. The J segment lost 10 bases and the V segment lost 1 base, leaving 4 bases of the junction unmatched. CDR3 size: 12 residues. CDR3 DNA: TGCGCCAGCAGTCAATTCCGGGACAGCCAGTACTTC. It encodes CASSQFRDSQYF.

This chain connects TRBV27 to TRBJ1-5; D is possibly TRBD1 (6 bases). V lost 3 bases and J 4 bases, leaving 13 bases between the germline ends. CDR3 length: 15 residues. Germline values: CDR1 MNHEY, CDR2 SMNVEV (reference sequence). In nucleotides, the CDR3 is TGTGCCAGCAGTTTTGGACAGCCACGAAATCAGCCCCAGCATTTT. This gives the protein CASSFGQPRNQPQHF.

V gene TRBV5-1 combines with J gene TRBJ1-4; no clear D gene. Trimming removed 4 bases at V and 7 bases at J, with 17 bases between. The CDR3 is 15 residues long. In germline, CDR1 is SGHRS, CDR2 YFSETQ. CDR3 coding DNA: TGCGCCAGCAGCACGGTGGGCGATAATCGTGAAAAACTGTTTTTT. This gives the protein CASSTVGDNREKLFF.

This chain uses TRBV6-5 with TRBJ2-7; 13 bases match TRBD2. Germline V gene data show CDR1 as MNHEY and CDR2 as SVGAGI. The junction had 4 bases not matched to a gene; V was cut back by 0 bases and J by 5 bases. This CDR3 region has 16 residues. CDR3 bases: TGTGCCAGCAGTTACTCGAGGACTAGCGGGAGCCACGAGCAGTACTTC. Translating it yields CASSYSRTSGSHEQYF.